Reported below is one T cell receptor beta chain. How the authors handled the data: Reference gene primers were amplified, and this amplification served to estimate nucleated cell counts. The assay was immunoSEQ multiplex PCR, and TCRdb's table has in-frame clones only and misses some. V, J and clone size are those of that table, while D and trimming were read from the DNA. The table includes approximately 150,000 clones, roughly 86% detected once. This CDR3 is built from 13 residues. Germline loops: CDR1 SGHDN, CDR2 FVKESK. V was clipped by 6 bases and J by 2 bases, with 11 bases between them. The data stem from a study of blood T cell repertoires in COVID-19. Study-level background: Samples representing acute and convalescent COVID-19 were sourced from the United States, Italy and Spain.

The V and J genes are TRBV14 and TRBJ2-7, with D possibly being TRBD1 (6 bases). Sequenced: peripheral blood. This sequence originates from a woman aged 45-65 years with acute or convalescent COVID-19. CDR3 in amino acids: CASRQTGAYEQYF. For the CDR3, the DNA is TGTGCCAGCAGGCAGACAGGTGCCTACGAGCAGTACTTC.